These 3 T cell receptor beta chains originate from one sample sequenced in a study of T cell responses to AZD1222 COVID-19 vaccine. Generated by immunoSEQ multiplex PCR, the TCRdb table keeps only in-frame clones and is missing some. The table records fewer than 110,000 clones, 87% of them present only once. The sample here was peripheral blood, taken on day 0 of AZD1222 vaccination. These receptors came from an adult in good health.

This sequence joins TRBV7-2 and TRBJ2-7; 8 positions agree with TRBD1. Per the germline V gene, CDR1 is SGHTA and CDR2 is FQGNSA. The CDR3 has 16 residues. J was trimmed by 1 base and V by 3 bases; bases with no gene match: 8. The CDR3 is CASSLLTGVGSYEQYF. As DNA, the CDR3 is TGTGCCAGCAGCTTGTTGACAGGGGTAGGATCCTACGAGCAGTACTTC.

The chain combines TRBV18 with TRBJ1-5, with 7 bases lining up with TRBD1. This CDR3 comprises 17 residues. CDR1 and CDR2 (germline): KGHSH, LQKENI. Trimming cost V 2 bases and J 3 bases; bases outside gene matches: 10. The CDR3 region has the DNA TGTGCCAGCTCACCAATTACCGGGACAGTTTTCAATCAGCCCCAGCATTTT. Its protein is CASSPITGTVFNQPQHF.

The chain joins TRBV27 to TRBJ1-2; 8 nucleotides line up with TRBD1. The CDR3 consists of 11 residues. J gave up 4 bases and V 10 bases, and 2 bases lay outside the gene matches. CDR1 is MNHEY and CDR2 is SMNVEV in the germline V gene (reference sequence). DNA for the CDR3: TGTGCCACCGGACAGGGCTATGGCTACACCTTC. Protein: CATGQGYGYTF.